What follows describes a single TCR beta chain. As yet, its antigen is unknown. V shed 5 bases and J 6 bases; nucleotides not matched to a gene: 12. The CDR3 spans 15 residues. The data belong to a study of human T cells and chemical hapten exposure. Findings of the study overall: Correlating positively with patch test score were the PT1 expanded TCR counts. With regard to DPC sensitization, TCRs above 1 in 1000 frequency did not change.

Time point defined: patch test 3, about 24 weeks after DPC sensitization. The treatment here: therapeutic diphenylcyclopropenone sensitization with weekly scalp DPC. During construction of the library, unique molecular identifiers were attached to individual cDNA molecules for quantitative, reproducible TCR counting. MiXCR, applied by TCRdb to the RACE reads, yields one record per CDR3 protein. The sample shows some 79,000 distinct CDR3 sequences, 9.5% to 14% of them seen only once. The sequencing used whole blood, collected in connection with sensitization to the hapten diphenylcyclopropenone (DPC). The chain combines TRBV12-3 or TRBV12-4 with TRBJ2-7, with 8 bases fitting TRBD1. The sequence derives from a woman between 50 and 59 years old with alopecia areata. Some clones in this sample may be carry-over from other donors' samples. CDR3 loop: CASSHGQGSTGEQYF. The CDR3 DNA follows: TGTGCCAGCAGTCACGGACAGGGAAGTACTGGCGAGCAGTACTTC.